Shown below are 9 T cell receptor beta chains from a single sample sequenced in a study of CD8 T cells in Susac syndrome. Reverse transcription of about 0.5 to 1 ug RNA used random hexamers. TCRdb fed the immunoSEQ multiplex PCR reads into MiXCR, producing one record per CDR3 protein. The sample records 160,000 or so distinct CDR3 sequences, 93% being singletons. Sequenced material: CD4+ T cells from PBMCs. Every receptor here comes from a human donor in good health.

This clonotype was seen more than once but under ten times. The chain carries TRBV3-1 and TRBJ1-1; TRBD1 agrees at 7 bases. There are 13 residues in the CDR3. From germline, CDR1 is LGHDT and CDR2 YNNKEL (reference sequence). Trimming at V came to 1 base and at J to 6 bases, leaving 2 bases not matched to a gene. CDR3 amino acids: CASSQGQGAEAFF. In nucleotides, the CDR3 is TGTGCCAGCAGCCAAGGACAGGGAGCTGAAGCTTTCTTT.

The genes are TRBV20-1 and TRBJ2-3; TRBD1 agrees at 7 bases. The CDR3 is made up of 14 amino acids. Unmatched junction bases numbered 5, after V lost 5 bases and J lost 0 bases. In germline, CDR1 is DFQATT, CDR2 SNEGSKA (reference sequence). The CDR3 reads CSAVRQGSTDTQYF. CDR3 sequence (DNA): TGCAGTGCTGTAAGACAGGGAAGCACAGATACGCAGTATTTT.

In this sample, this clonotype turned up once. The gene calls are TRBV7-9 and TRBJ2-7; D gene uncertain. The CDR3 totals 11 residues. CDR1 and CDR2 (germline): SEHNR, FQNEAQ (reference sequence). V shed 5 bases and J shed 3 bases, with 5 bases lying between them. The CDR3 DNA follows: TGTGCCAGCAGCCAACACTACGAGCAGTACTTC. Residues: CASSQHYEQYF.

This clonotype was found a few times. This rearrangement joins TRBV7-2 to TRBJ2-5; perhaps D is TRBD1 or TRBD2 (5 bases each). Per germline, CDR1 SGHTA and CDR2 FQGNSA. V was trimmed by 6 bases and J by 5 bases, leaving 13 bases between them. The CDR3 spans 13 residues. The CDR3 DNA is TGTGCCAGCAGTCGGGGCCGGGGTGAGACCCAGTACTTC. Translating gives CASSRGRGETQYF.

The rearrangement uses TRBV18 and TRBJ1-6; D remains ambiguous. This CDR3 is built from 15 residues. CDR1 and CDR2 (germline): KGHSH, LQKENI. V was shortened by 2 bases and J by 2 bases, with 7 bases between the two germline ends. The DNA for the CDR3 is TGTGCCAGCTCACCAATCCAGACCTATAATTCACCCCTCCACTTT. It encodes CASSPIQTYNSPLHF.

The CDR3 nucleotides read TGTGCCAGCAGTTATCGTCCAGGGGGACCGAACACTGAAGCTTTCTTT. It yields the protein CASSYRPGGPNTEAFF. The rearrangement links TRBV6-6 to TRBJ1-1, with TRBD1 identical over 7 bases. The germline CDR1 and CDR2 sequences are MNHNY and SVGAGI (reference sequence). V dropped 3 bases and J dropped 1; count of bases not matched to a gene: 8. The CDR3 covers 16 residues.

The chain recombines TRBV4-2 with TRBJ2-3; no clear D. V dropped 0 bases and J dropped 0 bases, with 19 bases sitting between them. This CDR3 contains 19 residues. The germline V gene encodes CDR1 LGHNA and CDR2 YNFKEQ. The CDR3 reads CASSQDKRNTQTSTDTQYF. CDR3 nucleotides: TGTGCCAGCAGCCAAGATAAAAGAAACACTCAGACTAGCACAGATACGCAGTATTTT.

This clonotype has only one observation. The rearrangement joins TRBV29-1 to TRBJ1-4, with unresolved D. There are 13 residues in the CDR3. Germline lookup yields CDR1 SQVTM and CDR2 ANQGSEA. Deletions cut 5 bases from V and 8 bases from J, with 15 bases between. CDR3 region: CSVSRRTNEKLFF. The CDR3 DNA reads TGCAGCGTTTCTAGAAGAACGAACGAAAAACTGTTTTTT.

The V call is TRBV11-1, the J call TRBJ2-5, with D hard to call. Trimming removed 1 base from V and 10 bases from J, with 16 bases in between. The germline V gene encodes CDR1 SGHAT and CDR2 FQDESV (reference sequence). The CDR3 covers 14 residues. CDR3 amino acids: CASSLGGPPVVQYF. The CDR3, as DNA: TGTGCCAGCAGCTTAGGTGGTCCACCAGTTGTCCAGTACTTC.